A single sample is the source of the 27 T cell receptor beta chains below, sequenced in a study of T cells in Graves' hyperthyroidism and ophthalmopathy. The source material, RNA transcripts, was used to amplify TCR beta CDR3 regions. Using the HTBI primer set, a first-round RT-PCR was run on the TCR CDR3. In TCRdb, the multiplex PCR reads were re-called with MiXCR into one record per CDR3 protein. In the table there are roughly 700,000 distinct CDR3 sequences, roughly 15% of which are singletons. The sequenced sample consisted of blood. The receptors shown here come from a woman aged 18-29 years with Graves' hyperthyroidism.

Many counts were recorded for this clonotype. The chain links TRBV27 to TRBJ2-7, with unresolved D. Looked up from germline, CDR1 is MNHEY and CDR2 is SMNVEV (reference sequence). V dropped 2 bases and J dropped 0 bases, with 11 bases sitting between them. The CDR3 consists of 15 residues. CDR3 in amino acids: CASSLASGPSYEQYF. CDR3 sequence (DNA): TGTGCCAGCAGTTTAGCATCCGGACCCTCCTACGAGCAGTACTTC.

This clonotype was recorded many times. The genes are TRBV24-1 and TRBJ2-3; D gene uncertain. This CDR3 is 17 amino acids long. Per germline, CDR1 KGHDR and CDR2 SFDVKD. V was shortened by 3 bases and J by 2 bases, with 17 bases between the two germline ends. CDR3 in amino acids: CATSDVYMVSPTDTQYF. The CDR3 DNA sequence: TGTGCCACCAGTGATGTTTATATGGTGTCCCCCACAGATACGCAGTATTTT.

This clonotype was counted at least ten times. The V call is TRBV28, the J call TRBJ1-2, with 12 bases that match TRBD1. The CDR3 consists of 15 residues. V was clipped by 4 bases and J by 7 bases; unmatched bases: 7. Germline V lookup: CDR1 MDHEN, CDR2 SYDVKM. CDR3 bases: TGTGCCAGCAGTTCCCCGGGACAGGGGGCGGTTGGCTACACCTTC. Protein: CASSSPGQGAVGYTF.

CDR3 DNA sequence: TGTGCCAGCAGTGAGACAGTTAAATACGAGCAGTACTTC. This sequence encodes CASSETVKYEQYF. The V gene is TRBV2, the J gene TRBJ2-7, with D possibly TRBD1 on 5 matching bases. The CDR3 spans 13 residues. Germline CDR1 and CDR2: SNHLY and FYNNEI. V lost 3 bases and J 4 bases, leaving 10 bases between the germline ends.

The chain carries TRBV12-3 or TRBV12-4 and TRBJ1-2, with TRBD1 as a possible D gene (5 bases). CDR3 length: 13 amino acids. Trimming removed 5 bases at V and 7 bases at J, with 14 bases between. The CDR3 sequence is CASSTGLSSGYTF. The CDR3 DNA reads as TGTGCCAGCAGTACGGGACTATCGAGTGGCTACACCTTC.

This clonotype was detected ten times or more. J is TRBJ2-3 and V is TRBV20-1; 11 nucleotides line up with TRBD2. CDR1 and CDR2 from the germline V gene are DFQATT and SNEGSKA (reference sequence). Trimming at V came to 0 bases and at J to 10 bases, leaving 6 bases not matched to a gene. The CDR3 consists of 14 residues. The CDR3 region has the DNA TGCAGTGCTAGAGAACTAGCGGGAGTCGGATCGCAGTATTTT. It translates to CSARELAGVGSQYF.

There are many counts of this clonotype. The chain links TRBV10-1 to TRBJ2-7, with D perhaps TRBD1 or TRBD2 (6 bases each). CDR3 size: 14 residues. Germline values: CDR1 WNHNN, CDR2 SYGVQD (reference sequence). The ends were cut back, 4 bases at V and 2 bases at J, with 12 bases in the middle. CDR3 residues: CASSAGRGAYEQYF. The DNA for the CDR3 is TGCGCCAGCAGTGCGGGTAGGGGGGCCTACGAGCAGTACTTC.

This clonotype was counted many times. The chain recombines TRBV28 with TRBJ1-5; D is undetermined. V lost 6 bases and J 3 bases, leaving 15 bases between the germline ends. The CDR3 has 15 amino acids. Germline V gene lookup returns CDR1 MDHEN and CDR2 SYDVKM. This CDR3 reads CASSLPGGYNQPQHF. The CDR3 DNA is TGTGCCAGCAGCCTTCCGGGCGGTTACAATCAGCCCCAGCATTTT.

This clonotype was counted at least ten times. The gene calls are TRBV11-3 and TRBJ2-1; TRBD1 is a possible D gene (6 bases). Germline-derived CDR1 and CDR2 are SGHNT and YENEEA. The germline V and J ends were trimmed by 1 base and 4 bases, with 11 bases remaining between them. This CDR3 is built from 15 residues. CDR3 loop: CASSLGGQSYNEQFF. In DNA form, the CDR3 reads TGTGCCAGCAGCTTAGGAGGACAGAGTTACAATGAGCAGTTCTTC. Full variable domain (missing parts from reference TRBV11-3 and TRBJ2-1): EAGVVQSPRYKIIEKKQPVAFWCNPISGHNTLYWYLQNLGQGPELLIRYENEEAVDDSQLPKDRFSAERLKGVDSTLKIQPAELGDSAVYLCASSLGGQSYNEQFFGPGTRLTVL.

This clonotype has just a few counts. The chain carries TRBV6-2 or TRBV6-3 and TRBJ2-1, with D perhaps TRBD1 or TRBD2 (5 bases each). The germline V gene has CDR1 MNHEY and CDR2 SVGEGT. The CDR3 covers 17 residues. Trimming left V 4 bases short and J 2 bases short, with 18 bases between. The CDR3 DNA follows: TGTGCCAGCAGTTGGGGGTTACTCGGAAGTGCCTACAATGAGCAGTTCTTC. Its translation is CASSWGLLGSAYNEQFF.

This clonotype was detected many times. V gene TRBV2 combines with J gene TRBJ2-1; tentative D call: TRBD2 (6 bases). V lost 2 bases and J 9 bases, leaving 8 bases between the germline ends. The CDR3 extends over 12 amino acids. Germline V gene lookup returns CDR1 SNHLY and CDR2 FYNNEI. The CDR3 spells CASSELGGEQFF. Written as DNA, the CDR3 is TGTGCCAGCAGTGAACTGGGGGGTGAGCAGTTCTTC.

This clonotype was recorded many times. The J gene is TRBJ2-5, the V gene TRBV28; D may be TRBD1 (6 bases). CDR3 length: 14 amino acids. V was clipped by 4 bases and J by 4 bases, with 13 bases between them. Germline CDR1 reads MDHEN; CDR2 reads SYDVKM. The CDR3 region is CASSWTVRRETQYF. Here the CDR3 DNA reads TGTGCCAGCAGTTGGACAGTTCGGCGAGAGACCCAGTACTTC.

This clonotype occurred many times. This chain uses TRBV2 with TRBJ2-1; weak D call: TRBD2 (6 bases). Looked up from germline, CDR1 is SNHLY and CDR2 is FYNNEI. This CDR3 is 13 amino acids long. Trimming took 7 bases from V and 8 from J, leaving 15 bases between them. The CDR3 is CASKLRGTDEQFF. In nucleotides, the CDR3 is TGTGCCAGCAAGTTGCGGGGTACAGATGAGCAGTTCTTC.

This clonotype was seen ten or more times. The chain joins TRBV20-1 to TRBJ2-7, with TRBD2 matching over 8 bases. With V trimmed by 5 bases and J by 3 bases, 3 bases remained unmatched. This CDR3 region has 12 residues. Germline CDR1 and CDR2: DFQATT and SNEGSKA (reference sequence). CDR3 in amino acids: CSARTSGYEQYF. The CDR3 nucleotides are TGCAGTGCTCGAACTAGCGGCTACGAGCAGTACTTC.

This clonotype was seen only a few times. This chain connects TRBV10-3 to TRBJ1-2; a possible D gene is TRBD1 (5 bases). The V end was cut by 5 bases, the J end by 8 bases, with 24 bases between. The CDR3 has 16 amino acids. Germline values: CDR1 ENHRY, CDR2 SYGVKD. As DNA, the CDR3 is TGTGCCATCAGTAGCCTCCTCGGGACCGGAATGGAGGGCTACACCTTC. Translating it yields CAISSLLGTGMEGYTF.

This clonotype has just a few counts. This chain connects TRBV27 to TRBJ2-7; 9 bases match TRBD1. Germline V gene sequence: CDR1 MNHEY, CDR2 SMNVEV (reference sequence). The CDR3 contains 16 residues. V shed 0 bases and J 2 bases; nucleotides not matched to a gene: 5. The CDR3 here is CASSLSHRGLPYEQYF. The CDR3 region has the DNA TGTGCCAGCAGTTTATCGCACAGGGGGCTTCCCTACGAGCAGTACTTC.

In its sample, this clonotype was seen many times. This chain joins TRBV27 and TRBJ2-1; TRBD1 aligns across 11 bases. CDR1 is MNHEY, CDR2 SMNVEV, per germline (reference sequence). V lost 2 bases, J lost 8 bases, and 17 bases stayed unmatched. The CDR3 runs 19 residues. This CDR3 reads CASSLLGTGGGRGVDEQFF. The DNA of the CDR3 is TGTGCCAGCAGTTTACTTGGGACAGGGGGAGGGAGGGGTGTGGATGAGCAGTTCTTC.

At least ten counts were recorded for this clonotype. In nucleotides, the CDR3 is TGTGCCAGCAGCTTAGAGGCTAGCGGGTTTTACGAGCAGTACTTC. This gives the protein CASSLEASGFYEQYF. V and J are TRBV11-1 and TRBJ2-7, with 8 bases aligning to TRBD2. Germline assignment: CDR1 SGHAT and CDR2 FQDESV (reference sequence). This CDR3 region has 15 residues. V dropped 1 base and J dropped 4; count of bases not matched to a gene: 6.

This clonotype has only a few counts. The genes are TRBV11-3 and TRBJ2-1, with 8 bases that match TRBD2. Germline values: CDR1 SGHNT, CDR2 YENEEA. V was pared by 2 bases and J by 5 bases, with 5 bases of the junction left unmatched. This CDR3 is built from 15 residues. CDR3 nucleotides: TGTGCCAGCAGCTTACTGCAAGCGGGGGACAATGAGCAGTTCTTC. Translating gives CASSLLQAGDNEQFF.

This clonotype was counted at least ten times. The chain joins TRBV20-1 to TRBJ2-1; the D gene is possibly TRBD1 (5 bases). V lost 6 bases and J 7 bases, leaving 10 bases between the germline ends. The CDR3 sequence is 11 residues long. The germline V gene has CDR1 DFQATT and CDR2 SNEGSKA (reference sequence). The CDR3 bases are TGCAGTGCCTTGGGGCTGAATGAGCAGTTCTTC. Encoded protein: CSALGLNEQFF.

The CDR3: CSARDGLEVFGNEQFF. As DNA, the CDR3 is TGCAGTGCTAGAGATGGGCTAGAAGTGTTCGGAAATGAGCAGTTCTTC. The chain joins TRBV20-1 to TRBJ2-1; D not resolved. CDR1 and CDR2 from the germline V gene are DFQATT and SNEGSKA (reference sequence). V was shortened by 0 bases and J by 7 bases, with 19 bases between the two germline ends. This CDR3 has 16 residues.

This clonotype was observed a few times. The chain carries TRBV11-2 and TRBJ2-3, with TRBD1 as a possible D gene (5 bases). This CDR3 comprises 14 residues. Trimming stripped 2 bases from V and 10 bases from J, with 16 bases between. Looked up from germline, CDR1 is SGHAT and CDR2 is FQNNGV. CDR3 region: CASSLSDAQGSQYF. In DNA, the CDR3 is TGTGCCAGCAGCTTATCCGACGCGCAGGGTTCGCAGTATTTT. The complete variable domain, with remaining parts taken from reference TRBV11-2 and TRBJ2-3, reads EAGVAQSPRYKIIEKRQSVAFWCNPISGHATLYWYQQILGQGPKLLIQFQNNGVVDDSQLPKDRFSAERLKGVDSTLKIQPAKLEDSAVYLCASSLSDAQGSQYFGPGTRLTVL.

This clonotype was counted between two and nine times. The V call is TRBV19, the J call TRBJ2-4; D may be TRBD2 (5 bases). V was shortened by 5 bases and J by 0 bases, with 14 bases between the two germline ends. Per the germline V gene, CDR1 is LNHDA and CDR2 is SQIVND (reference sequence). This CDR3 spans 16 amino acids. The CDR3 DNA follows: TGTGCCAGTAGTCAGTCAGCGGTCCTAGCCAAAAACATTCAGTACTTC. This encodes CASSQSAVLAKNIQYF.

This clonotype was observed a few times. The gene calls are TRBV5-7 and TRBJ1-5; D gene unclear. TRBV5-7 is marked as an open reading frame, function uncertain. V was pared by 6 bases and J by 3 bases, with 13 bases between. The CDR3 is 14 residues long. The CDR3, as DNA: TGTGCCAGCAAGACCGAATCTTTCAATCAGCCCCAGCATTTT. This translates into CASKTESFNQPQHF.

The table lists this clonotype with a few counts. The chain employs TRBV19 and TRBJ2-7; D gene unclear. CDR3 length equals 13 residues. From germline, CDR1 is LNHDA and CDR2 SQIVND (reference sequence). Trimming removed 2 bases from V and 4 bases from J, with 9 bases in between. As DNA, the CDR3 is TGTGCCAGTAGTATATTCCTGGGGTACGAGCAGTACTTC. Residues: CASSIFLGYEQYF.

This clonotype came up many times. This chain links TRBV11-2 with TRBJ2-5; TRBD1 aligns across 7 bases. This CDR3 region has 16 residues. V was clipped by 1 base and J by 2 bases; unmatched bases: 7. Looked up from germline, CDR1 is SGHAT and CDR2 is FQNNGV. CDR3 sequence reads: CASSLGVDRRQETQYF. CDR3 nucleotides: TGTGCCAGCAGCTTAGGGGTGGACAGGAGACAAGAGACCCAGTACTTC.

This clonotype was picked up many times. The CDR3 nucleotides read TGTGCTAGTGGTTTGACGGGTAGGAGGGACACTGAAGCTTTCTTT. Residues: CASGLTGRRDTEAFF. This chain joins TRBV12-5 and TRBJ1-1; D remains ambiguous. The CDR3 totals 15 residues. Trimming removed 2 bases at V and 3 bases at J, with 13 bases between. Germline lookup yields CDR1 LGHNT and CDR2 FRNRAP.